A selection of T cell receptor beta chains follows, all from one sample in a study of PD-1 blockade in mismatch repair-deficient tumors. Assay used: immunoSEQ multiplex PCR; TCRdb lists only in-frame clones, some missing. Among under 85,000 clones, roughly 80% were seen once, and the ten largest hold 4.5% to 6.5%. The specimen comprised peripheral blood, sampled 2 weeks after starting pembrolizumab. Receptors originate from an adult with mismatch repair-deficient cancer. Both conserved end residues are part of each CDR3. A D gene is named only where the DNA matches it firmly. Rows may omit the clone size; those that give it use once, few, many or a size class.

>TRBV7-7|.|.|TRBJ1-3
TGTGCTAGCAGCATAGATAACTCTGGAAACACCATATATTTT
CASSIDNSGNTIYF
>TRBV5-5|.|TRBD1|TRBJ2-7
TGTGCCAGCAGCTTTGGGGACAGGGGGCCCTACGAGCAGTACTTC
CASSFGDRGPYEQYF
>TRBV7-3|once|.|TRBJ1-1
TGTGCCAGCAGCCTGGGTCCTTTTCACAACACTGAAGCTTTCTTT
CASSLGPFHNTEAFF
>TRBV28|.|.|TRBJ1-1
TGTGCCAGCAGTTTTTCACCAGGCGACAGGTACACTGAAGCTTTCTTT
CASSFSPGDRYTEAFF
>TRBV27|.|.|TRBJ2-1
TGTGCCAGCGGGAAGGGTGGCTACAATGAGCAGTTCTTC
CASGKGGYNEQFF
>TRBV4-1|few|.|TRBJ2-1
TGCGCCAGCAGCCAAGACCCATACAATGAGCAGTTCTTC
CASSQDPYNEQFF
>TRBV5-1|.|TRBD2|TRBJ2-1
TGCGCCAGCAGCTTGTTCGGGACTAGCGGCTCCTACAATGAGCAGTTCTTC
CASSLFGTSGSYNEQFF
>TRBV30|.|.|TRBJ1-5
TGTGCCTGGGGTAGTCTTAAAGGCCAGCCCCAGCATTTT
CAWGSLKGQPQHF
>TRBV19|few|TRBD2|TRBJ2-1
TGTGCCAGTACCCCAAGCGGGAGCTCCTACAATGAGCAGTTCTTC
CASTPSGSSYNEQFF
>TRBV4-2|.|.|TRBJ1-4
TGTGCCAGCAGCCAGTCGACAACAGGAACTAATGAAAAACTGTTTTTT
CASSQSTTGTNEKLFF
>TRBV28|.|.|TRBJ2-7
TGTGCCAGCAGTTTCCGTCTCAGGGGCTACGAGCAGTACTTC
CASSFRLRGYEQYF
>TRBV11-3|few|TRBD1|TRBJ1-1
TGTGCCAGCAGAGAACAGGGGGCGGATGCTTTCTTT
CASREQGADAFF
>TRBV9|.|.|TRBJ2-6
TGTGCCAGCAGCGTAGACCTGGGCACTGGGGCCAACGTCCTGACTTTC
CASSVDLGTGANVLTF
>TRBV15|.|.|TRBJ1-4
TGTGCCACCAGCAGAGATGGGACACCGAGAGAAAAACTGTTTTTT
CATSRDGTPREKLFF
>TRBV7-3|.|TRBD1|TRBJ2-1
TGTGCCAGCAGCCCGGGACAGAAACACAATGAGCAGTTCTTC
CASSPGQKHNEQFF
>TRBV19|.|.|TRBJ1-5
TGTGCCAGTATAGGGGGGATTAATCAGCCCCAGCATTTT
CASIGGINQPQHF
>TRBV27|.|TRBD2|TRBJ2-7
TGTGCCAGCAGTAAACTAGCGGGAGGAACCCACGAGCAGTACTTC
CASSKLAGGTHEQYF
>TRBV29-1|.|.|TRBJ2-7
TGCAGCGTTGAAGGAGCGTCAGCCTCGCCCTACGAGCAGTACTTC
CSVEGASASPYEQYF
>TRBV19|.|TRBD1|TRBJ1-5
TGTGCCAGTAGTATTTCCGGGACAGGGAATAGTCCGCCCCAGCATTTT
CASSISGTGNSPPQHF
>TRBV29-1|.|TRBD2|TRBJ2-1
TGCAGCGTTGAGGGCGGCCGGGGGGGCAATGAGCAGTTCTTC
CSVEGGRGGNEQFF
>TRBV14|.|.|TRBJ1-1
TGTGCCAGCAGCCCCGTTCAGGGTGGCACTGAAGCTTTCTTT
CASSPVQGGTEAFF
>TRBV9|.|TRBD2|TRBJ2-5
TGTGCCAGCAGCGTAGCTAGCGGGACAGAGGAGACCCAGTACTTC
CASSVASGTEETQYF
>TRBV19|.|.|TRBJ2-3
TGTGCCAGTAGTAGCTTGTCTAGCACAGATACGCAGTATTTT
CASSSLSSTDTQYF
>TRBV15|.|.|TRBJ1-4
TGTGCCACCAGCAGAGGTAACGCTAACGAGGATGAAAAACTGTTTTTT
CATSRGNANEDEKLFF
>TRBV5-6|.|.|TRBJ2-6
TGTGCCAGCAGCTTAGAACAGCCGATCTCTGGGGCCAACGTCCTGACTTTC
CASSLEQPISGANVLTF
>TRBV15|.|.|TRBJ2-7
TGTGCCACCAGCAGAGGGGGATCAGTAGTTGGGGACTACGAGCAGTACTTC
CATSRGGSVVGDYEQYF
>TRBV27|.|TRBD1|TRBJ1-2
TGTGCCAGCAGTTTCTCGTTTGGGACAGGGGGGGGCTACACCTTC
CASSFSFGTGGGYTF
>TRBV10-1|once|.|TRBJ2-1
TGCGCCAGCAGTGGGACAGCGGGTTTCGATGAGCAGTTCTTC
CASSGTAGFDEQFF